Presented here are 27 T cell receptor beta chains from one specimen sequenced in a study of identical twins. Each CDR3 protein is one row after TCRdb ran MiXCR on the 5' RACE reads. The table records approximately 890,000 distinct CDR3 sequences, about 12% of them present only once. The sample was also linked to a second study, of yellow fever vaccine responses in identical twins.

The sequencing input was PBMCs. The receptors derive from a woman aged 18-29 years in good health.

The chain combines TRBV4-2 with TRBJ2-2; a weak D match, TRBD2 (5 bases). V was shortened by 2 bases and J by 1 base, with 8 bases between the two germline ends. The CDR3 consists of 15 residues. Germline V gene data show CDR1 as LGHNA and CDR2 as YNFKEQ. CDR3 in DNA: TGTGCCAGCAGCCAACGTAGCGAGAACACCGGGGAGCTGTTTTTT. Amino acids: CASSQRSENTGELFF.

This clonotype was observed at least ten times. This chain joins TRBV7-2 and TRBJ2-5; D is tentatively TRBD1 or TRBD2 (7 bases each). Trimming shortened V by 5 bases and J by 4 bases, and 23 bases separated the two germline ends. Per germline, CDR1 SGHTA and CDR2 FQGNSA. The CDR3 is 17 amino acids. The CDR3 region has the DNA TGTGCCAGCAGCCAGGGGGGGAGGGGTCGACTTCGAGAGACCCAGTACTTC. Protein: CASSQGGRGRLRETQYF.

This clonotype was seen only a few times. The CDR3 sequence is CASSNPSQPQHF. The DNA for the CDR3 is TGTGCCAGCAGTAACCCGTCCCAGCCCCAGCATTTT. The rearrangement links TRBV28 to TRBJ1-5; D not resolved. In germline, CDR1 is MDHEN, CDR2 SYDVKM. The CDR3 has 12 residues. Trimming removed 5 bases from V and 7 bases from J, with 9 bases in between.

This clonotype was detected only a few times. The chain has TRBV6-6 and TRBJ1-1, with D maybe TRBD1 (5 bases). The CDR3 runs to 11 residues. V lost 11 bases and J 5 bases, leaving 12 bases between the germline ends. Germline assignment: CDR1 MNHNY and CDR2 SVGAGI (reference sequence). The CDR3 here is CACRQSTEAFF. As DNA, the CDR3 is TGTGCCTGTAGACAGTCTACTGAAGCTTTCTTT.

This sequence joins TRBV27 and TRBJ1-4; D not resolved. CDR1 is MNHEY and CDR2 is SMNVEV in the germline V gene (reference sequence). CDR3 length: 13 residues. V was pared by 8 bases and J by 2 bases, with 9 bases between. The CDR3 loop reads CASGWRTNEKLFF. The CDR3 nucleotides read TGTGCCAGCGGCTGGAGGACTAATGAAAAACTGTTTTTT.

V usage is TRBV24-1 and J usage is TRBJ1-1; a possible D gene is TRBD1 (5 bases). Germline lookup yields CDR1 KGHDR and CDR2 SFDVKD. The CDR3 is 13 residues long. V was clipped by 3 bases and J by 5 bases, with 9 bases between them. Here the CDR3 reads CATSDGGWTEAFF. In DNA form, the CDR3 reads TGTGCCACCAGTGATGGGGGGTGGACTGAAGCTTTCTTT.

The CDR3 DNA reads TGTGCCAGCAGTTCCAAAGCGGGAGGTCGGTACGAGCAGTACTTC. It codes for CASSSKAGGRYEQYF. The rearrangement joins TRBV12-3 or TRBV12-4 to TRBJ2-7; 9 bases align to TRBD2. The V and J ends lost 4 bases and 4 bases, in that order; junction bases with no gene match: 8. The CDR3 has 15 amino acids.

The rearrangement joins TRBV7-8 to TRBJ1-4; tentatively, D is TRBD1 (5 bases). Germline CDR1 and CDR2: SGHVS and FQNEAQ. The CDR3 sequence is 19 residues long. The V gene lost 1 base and the J gene lost 3 bases, with 21 bases spanning the gap. The CDR3 bases are TGTGCCAGCAGCTTAGGGGGGTGGGACCGGACTGATTCTAATGAAAAACTGTTTTTT. It is translated as CASSLGGWDRTDSNEKLFF.

This chain uses TRBV29-1 with TRBJ2-5; TRBD2 matches at 8 bases. This CDR3 has 13 amino acids. After removal of 6 bases from V and 1 base from J, the junction contained 4 bases not matched to a gene. Germline CDR1 is SQVTM and CDR2 is ANQGSEA. The CDR3 nucleotides read TGCAGCGTAGGGACTAGGCTCCAAGAGACCCAGTACTTC. Amino acids: CSVGTRLQETQYF.

The rearrangement uses TRBV11-2 and TRBJ2-7, with 11 bases fitting TRBD1. Germline CDR1 SGHAT, CDR2 FQNNGV. The CDR3 is made up of 16 amino acids. V gave up 1 base and J gave up 5 bases; unmatched junction bases: 7. The CDR3 sequence: CASSLGFGQGANEQYV. As DNA, the CDR3 is TGTGCCAGCAGCTTAGGGTTTGGACAGGGGGCAAACGAGCAGTACGTC.

This chain links TRBV19 with TRBJ1-3, with D uncertain. The CDR3 loop spans 12 amino acids. Looked up from germline, CDR1 is LNHDA and CDR2 is SQIVND (reference sequence). The V and J ends lost 10 bases and 0 bases respectively, with 7 bases between them. In nucleotides, the CDR3 is TGTGCCACTGTCAACTCTGGAAACACCATATATTTT. It codes for CATVNSGNTIYF.

This clonotype was picked up a small number of times. The V gene is TRBV11-2, the J gene TRBJ2-3; no reliable D call. V lost 6 bases, J lost 4 bases, and 11 bases lay in between. The CDR3 extends over 13 amino acids. Germline CDR1 reads SGHAT; CDR2 reads FQNNGV. The CDR3 sequence: CASRGRVPDTQYF. The CDR3 DNA is TGTGCCAGCAGGGGAAGGGTACCAGATACGCAGTATTTT.

The chain combines TRBV27 with TRBJ1-6, with D hard to call. There are 15 residues in the CDR3. Trimming removed 3 bases at V and 8 bases at J, with 14 bases between. Germline assignment: CDR1 MNHEY and CDR2 SMNVEV (reference sequence). The CDR3 DNA is TGTGCCAGCAGTTTGTCGGGCCCGCGGGATTCACCCCTCCACTTT. It specifies CASSLSGPRDSPLHF.

V gene TRBV7-9 combines with J gene TRBJ2-1; D gene uncertain. The V and J ends lost 5 bases and 6 bases respectively, with 20 bases between them. The CDR3 totals 16 residues. Germline loops: CDR1 SEHNR, CDR2 FQNEAQ (reference sequence). This CDR3 reads CASSPGPPLGFNEQFF. The CDR3 DNA follows: TGTGCCAGCAGCCCCGGGCCCCCCTTAGGGTTCAATGAGCAGTTCTTC.

This clonotype showed up many times. This sequence joins TRBV5-1 and TRBJ1-6; no firm D call. Germline values: CDR1 SGHRS, CDR2 YFSETQ. The V and J ends lost 0 bases and 9 bases respectively, with 16 bases between them. The CDR3 is 16 residues long. CDR3 in DNA: TGCGCCAGCAGCTTGGAAGTGGGCAGTTCGGCTTCACCCCTCCACTTT. It translates to CASSLEVGSSASPLHF.

The J gene is TRBJ2-1, the V gene TRBV27, with 9 bases fitting TRBD1. The CDR3 totals 14 residues. Trimming cost V 6 bases and J 2 bases; bases outside gene matches: 2. Germline CDR1 MNHEY, CDR2 SMNVEV (reference sequence). Written as DNA, the CDR3 is TGTGCCAGCAGGGGACAGGGAGCCTACAATGAGCAGTTCTTC. Protein sequence: CASRGQGAYNEQFF.

This clonotype was counted only a few times. The chain employs TRBV18 and TRBJ2-5, with TRBD1 identical over 8 bases. The V gene end was trimmed by 8 bases and the J gene end by 2 bases; junction bases not matched to a gene: 10. CDR1 is KGHSH, CDR2 LQKENI, per germline. The CDR3 covers 15 residues. The CDR3 nucleotides read TGTGCCAGCGACGGAGACAGGGGCGATCAAGAGACCCAGTACTTC. Translating it yields CASDGDRGDQETQYF.

This clonotype showed up just a few times. The V call is TRBV5-5, the J call TRBJ2-7; TRBD2 is a possible D gene (5 bases). The V end was cut by 0 bases, the J end by 2 bases, with 6 bases between. Germline-derived CDR1 and CDR2 are SGHKS and YYEKEE (reference sequence). The CDR3 is made up of 13 amino acids. The CDR3 sequence: CASSLVSAYEQYF. The CDR3 bases are TGTGCCAGCAGCTTGGTTAGCGCCTACGAGCAGTACTTC.

This clonotype was seen more than once but under ten times. The CDR3 sequence: CSVETAGLAGTDTQYF. For the CDR3, the DNA is TGCAGCGTTGAAACCGCGGGACTAGCGGGCACAGATACGCAGTATTTT. The rearrangement uses TRBV29-1 and TRBJ2-3; TRBD2 agrees at 11 bases. The CDR3 loop spans 16 amino acids. V lost 2 bases, J lost 1 base, and 5 bases stayed unmatched. Germline CDR1 SQVTM, CDR2 ANQGSEA.

The table lists this clonotype with a few counts. V usage is TRBV5-6 and J usage is TRBJ2-2; 9 bases are shared with TRBD1. The CDR3 is 15 amino acids. The V gene's germline CDR1 is SGHDT and CDR2 YYEEEE. V shed 4 bases and J 6 bases; nucleotides not matched to a gene: 7. This CDR3 reads CASSPGTGYPGELFF. The CDR3 coding sequence is TGTGCCAGCAGCCCGGGGACAGGGTATCCCGGGGAGCTGTTTTTT.

This clonotype was observed a few times. The rearrangement uses TRBV6-1 and TRBJ2-5, with 9 nucleotides matching TRBD2. Per germline, CDR1 MNHNS and CDR2 SASEGT. With V trimmed by 10 bases and J by 2 bases, 14 bases remained unmatched. CDR3 size: 16 residues. The CDR3 loop reads CAKTKASGTLQETQYF. In DNA, the CDR3 is TGTGCCAAGACGAAGGCTAGCGGGACCCTACAAGAGACCCAGTACTTC.

This clonotype was counted at least ten times. This chain uses TRBV4-2 with TRBJ2-2; TRBD2 aligns across 8 bases. With V trimmed by 0 bases and J by 3 bases, 0 bases remained unmatched. CDR3 size: 15 residues. Germline CDR1 reads LGHNA; CDR2 reads YNFKEQ. CDR3 in DNA: TGTGCCAGCAGCCAAGAAGCGGGAGACACCGGGGAGCTGTTTTTT. Translating it yields CASSQEAGDTGELFF.

The chain employs TRBV15 and TRBJ1-1; TRBD1 matches 8 bases. The CDR3 loop spans 14 amino acids. The ends lost 1 base at V and 7 bases at J; junction bases unmatched: 5. CDR1 is LNHNV, CDR2 YYDKDF, per germline (reference sequence). DNA for the CDR3: TGTGCCACCAGCAGAGCCGAGACAGGGGTTGAAGCTTTCTTT. Protein sequence: CATSRAETGVEAFF.

This chain connects TRBV15 to TRBJ2-5; D is possibly TRBD1 (6 bases). The CDR3 is 14 amino acids. From germline, CDR1 is LNHNV and CDR2 YYDKDF (reference sequence). V was cut by 6 bases and J by 0 bases, with 11 bases left in between. The CDR3 reads CATSTGTYQETQYF. The CDR3 region has the DNA TGTGCCACCAGTACCGGGACATACCAAGAGACCCAGTACTTC.

This clonotype was counted ten times or more. The V call is TRBV9, the J call TRBJ2-1, with 8 bases identical to TRBD2. Germline V gene sequence: CDR1 SGDLS, CDR2 YYNGEE. CDR3 length equals 15 residues. Trimming at V came to 6 bases and at J to 4 bases, leaving 9 bases not matched to a gene. The DNA for the CDR3 is TGTGCCAGCACCGAGCGGGAGCTCGCATACAATGAGCAGTTCTTC. Translated: CASTERELAYNEQFF.

This clonotype occurred many times. This chain connects TRBV12-3 or TRBV12-4 to TRBJ2-3, with 14 bases aligning to TRBD2. J lost 3 bases, V lost 3 bases, and 5 bases had no gene match. This CDR3 spans 17 amino acids. The CDR3 coding sequence is TGTGCCAGCAGTTTGGGGACTAGCGGGAGAGTTACAGATACGCAGTATTTT. It specifies CASSLGTSGRVTDTQYF.

This clonotype was detected ten times or more. The V gene is TRBV24-1, the J gene TRBJ1-5; no clear D. V lost 1 base, J lost 6 bases, and 3 bases lay in between. The CDR3 contains 12 residues. Germline V gene data show CDR1 as KGHDR and CDR2 as SFDVKD. For the CDR3, the DNA is TGTGCCACCAGTGATTTTGGTCAGCCCCAGCATTTT. It codes for CATSDFGQPQHF.